Listed here are 11 T cell receptor beta chains from one sample, sequenced in a study of OX40 agonist ivuxolimab in advanced cancers. Data came from immunoSEQ multiplex PCR; TCRdb stores just in-frame clones and leaves some out. The table records about 27,000 clones, 80% to 90% of them present only once. The source material was CD4+ or CD8+ T cells sorted from blood, sampled in a trial of the OX40 agonist ivuxolimab. These receptors all come from an adult with an advanced solid tumor such as melanoma, head and neck, liver or kidney cancer.

The chain is built from TRBV2 and TRBJ2-3, with D maybe TRBD2 (6 bases). This CDR3 has 15 amino acids. The V gene's germline CDR1 is SNHLY and CDR2 FYNNEI. Between the trimmed V and J ends, which lost 4 bases and 2 bases, there was a span of 13 bases. The CDR3 loop is CASSVGGVSTDTQYF. CDR3 coding DNA: TGTGCCAGCAGTGTCGGCGGGGTTTCCACAGATACGCAGTATTTT.

J is TRBJ2-6 and V is TRBV28; D not certain. The CDR3 is made up of 16 amino acids. Germline CDR1 MDHEN, CDR2 SYDVKM. V lost 4 bases and J 2 bases, leaving 12 bases between the germline ends. The CDR3 loop reads CASSSPKDAGANVLTF. The DNA of the CDR3 is TGTGCCAGCAGTTCCCCAAAGGACGCTGGGGCCAACGTCCTGACTTTC.

The chain links TRBV5-1 to TRBJ2-1, with no clear D. In germline, CDR1 is SGHRS, CDR2 YFSETQ. The CDR3 length is 15 residues. The V end lost 0 bases, the J end lost 0 bases, and 7 bases lay between the germline ends. The CDR3 spells CASSLEDSSYNEQFF. The CDR3 coding sequence is TGCGCCAGCAGCTTGGAGGATAGCTCCTACAATGAGCAGTTCTTC.

J is TRBJ2-1 and V is TRBV6-1; tentative D call: TRBD1 (5 bases). V lost 8 bases to trimming and J lost 5 bases, with 16 bases between them. Germline V gene sequence: CDR1 MNHNS, CDR2 SASEGT. The CDR3 totals 14 residues. The DNA for the CDR3 is TGTGCCAGCCCAGGGCCCCCAGGACACAATGAGCAGTTCTTC. Residues: CASPGPPGHNEQFF.

This clone appeared once. The rearrangement uses TRBV6-4 and TRBJ1-5; a weak D match, TRBD1 (5 bases). Trimming took 7 bases from V and 2 from J, leaving 18 bases between them. This CDR3 comprises 16 residues. The germline V gene has CDR1 MRHNA and CDR2 SNTAGT. The CDR3 DNA is TGTGCCAGCATCCGTGCCCCAGGGAGTGGCAATCAGCCCCAGCATTTT. This encodes CASIRAPGSGNQPQHF.

V gene TRBV27 combines with J gene TRBJ1-5; D unresolved. The CDR3 sequence is 13 residues long. Trimming took off 8 bases at V and 0 bases at J, with 8 bases between the two ends. Per germline, CDR1 MNHEY and CDR2 SMNVEV (reference sequence). CDR3 sequence: CASRPNSNQPQHF. The CDR3 DNA is TGTGCCAGCCGCCCAAATAGCAATCAGCCCCAGCATTTT.

In its sample, this clone was seen once. This chain links TRBV4-1 with TRBJ2-3, with TRBD2 identical over 7 bases. Germline V gene data show CDR1 as MGHRA and CDR2 as YSYEKL. The CDR3 runs 15 residues. V trimming: 4 bases; J trimming: 5 bases; junction bases outside the gene matches: 9. The CDR3 spells CASSLGVGEGDTQYF. The CDR3 region has the DNA TGCGCCAGCAGCCTCGGGGTCGGGGAGGGAGATACGCAGTATTTT.

This chain uses TRBV11-2 with TRBJ2-7; D unresolved. The CDR3 sequence is 14 residues long. The germline CDR1 and CDR2 sequences are SGHAT and FQNNGV. With 0 bases removed from V and 4 bases from J, the gap between germline ends came to 10 bases. CDR3 residues: CASSLDRTGYEQYF. Written as DNA, the CDR3 is TGTGCCAGCAGCTTAGATCGGACCGGATACGAGCAGTACTTC.

The chain employs TRBV27 and TRBJ2-7; D could derive from TRBD1 or TRBD2 (6 bases each). The CDR3 has 15 amino acids. The germline V gene encodes CDR1 MNHEY and CDR2 SMNVEV (reference sequence). Trimming shortened V by 4 bases and J by 6 bases, and 19 bases separated the two germline ends. The CDR3 DNA reads as TGTGCCAGCAGTTATATTAGCGGAGGGGGAGGCGAGCAGTACTTC. This codes for CASSYISGGGGEQYF.

V gene TRBV7-9 combines with J gene TRBJ2-3, with a tentative D call TRBD2 (6 bases). CDR1 is SEHNR, CDR2 FQNEAQ, per germline (reference sequence). V was trimmed by 4 bases and J by 2 bases, leaving 7 bases between them. The CDR3 spans 13 residues. The CDR3 here is CASSWDSTDTQYF. The CDR3 DNA follows: TGTGCCAGCAGCTGGGACTCCACAGATACGCAGTATTTT.

The gene calls are TRBV4-1 and TRBJ1-2; D is unclear. V was cut by 4 bases and J by 4 bases, with 19 bases left in between. Germline V gene sequence: CDR1 MGHRA, CDR2 YSYEKL. CDR3 length: 16 residues. In nucleotides, the CDR3 is TGCGCCAGCAGCCCTCGGCAAACGCGCTTCGGCTATGGCTACACCTTC. It is translated as CASSPRQTRFGYGYTF.